The rows below give T cell receptor beta chains drawn from one sample of a study of shared clonotypes between healthy human individuals. Clones were read by immunoSEQ multiplex PCR, and TCRdb kept only the in-frame ones, dropping some. The repertoire has around 1.6 million clones, around 98% of them found once; the top ten carry 0.45%. What was sequenced was naive CD4+ T cells sorted from blood. Receptor source: a man aged 25-45 years in good health. CDR3s include the opening cysteine and the closing phenylalanine or tryptophan. Fields, in order: J gene, V gene, clone size, D gene, CDR3 DNA, CDR3 protein. D genes are given only for firm matches. Clone size is stated in some rows and not others, as once, few, many or a class when expanded.

j_call: TRBJ1-2; v_call: TRBV5-4; clone_size: once; d_call: NA; cdr3_nt: TGTGCCAGCAGCTTAGGGGGGTGGAACTATGGCTACACCTTC; cdr3_aa: CASSLGGWNYGYTF
j_call: TRBJ2-7; v_call: TRBV2; clone_size: NA; d_call: NA; cdr3_nt: TGTGCCAGCAGGCTGGACAGATCTACAGGCCCCTACGAGCAGTACTTC; cdr3_aa: CASRLDRSTGPYEQYF
j_call: TRBJ1-4; v_call: TRBV18; clone_size: NA; d_call: NA; cdr3_nt: TGTGCCAGCTCACCACTTCCTGCGGGGTCCACTAATGAAAAACTGTTTTTT; cdr3_aa: CASSPLPAGSTNEKLFF
j_call: TRBJ2-2; v_call: TRBV5-4; clone_size: NA; d_call: NA; cdr3_nt: TGTGCCAGCAGCTCACAGGGTGCCGGGGAGCTGTTTTTT; cdr3_aa: CASSSQGAGELFF
j_call: TRBJ2-3; v_call: TRBV9; clone_size: NA; d_call: TRBD1; cdr3_nt: TGTGCCAGCAGCGCCACTGGGACAGGGGAATTTTATACAGATACGCAGTATTTT; cdr3_aa: CASSATGTGEFYTDTQYF
j_call: TRBJ2-1; v_call: TRBV5-1; clone_size: NA; d_call: NA; cdr3_nt: TGCGCCAGCAGCTTATTACGTACCAATGAGCAGTTCTTC; cdr3_aa: CASSLLRTNEQFF
j_call: TRBJ2-6; v_call: TRBV28; clone_size: NA; d_call: NA; cdr3_nt: TGTGCCAGCAGTTGGAGCGACTCTGGGGCCAACGTCCTGACTTTC; cdr3_aa: CASSWSDSGANVLTF
j_call: TRBJ1-2; v_call: TRBV6-5; clone_size: NA; d_call: NA; cdr3_nt: TGTGCCAGCAGGCCCAGAGGGTTGGGCTATGGCTACACCTTC; cdr3_aa: CASRPRGLGYGYTF
j_call: TRBJ2-6; v_call: TRBV5-1; clone_size: NA; d_call: NA; cdr3_nt: TGCGCCAGCAGCTTGGGAGCCTCTGGGGCCAACGTCCTGACTTTC; cdr3_aa: CASSLGASGANVLTF
j_call: TRBJ2-5; v_call: TRBV4-1; clone_size: NA; d_call: TRBD1; cdr3_nt: TGCGCCAGCAGCCAACAGGACAGGACCCAAGAGACCCAGTACTTC; cdr3_aa: CASSQQDRTQETQYF